This T cell receptor (beta chain) appears in the sequencing data of a study of early T cells in non-severe SARS-CoV-2 infection. In the study overall: The authors sequenced bulk RNA from unsorted whole blood, leaving chains unpaired. Points from the study as a whole: Missing private and CD4 specificities, VDJdb matching favored anti-spike CD8 responses.

Ten or more counts support this clonotype. Its target is not known. The CDR3 covers 14 residues. Germline assignment: CDR1 SGHTA and CDR2 FQGNSA. Trimming removed 1 base at V and 3 bases at J, with 10 bases between. cDNA molecules, individually, were tagged with unique molecular identifiers. One entry per CDR3 protein, called by TCRdb with MiXCR from the 5' RACE reads. The sample has roughly 67,000 distinct CDR3 sequences; 9.5% to 15% are singletons. The receptor was isolated from an adult who was a healthcare worker with PCR-confirmed SARS-CoV-2 infection or an uninfected control (not recorded which). The rearrangement joins TRBV7-2 to TRBJ2-7, with a tentative D call TRBD1 (6 bases). The sample comprised whole blood. This chain's CDR3 is CASSLGGGGYEQYF. CDR3 coding DNA: TGTGCCAGCAGCTTAGGAGGGGGTGGCTACGAGCAGTACTTC.